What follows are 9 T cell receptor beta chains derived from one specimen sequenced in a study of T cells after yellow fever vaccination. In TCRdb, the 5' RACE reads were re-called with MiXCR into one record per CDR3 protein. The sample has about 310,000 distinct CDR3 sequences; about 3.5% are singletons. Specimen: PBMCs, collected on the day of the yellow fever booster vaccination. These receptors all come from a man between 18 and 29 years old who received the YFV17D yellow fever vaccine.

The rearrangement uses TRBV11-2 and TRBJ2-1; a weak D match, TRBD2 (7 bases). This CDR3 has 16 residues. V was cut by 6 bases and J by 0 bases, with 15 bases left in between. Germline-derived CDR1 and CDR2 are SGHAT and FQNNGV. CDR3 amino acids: CASSRGAANSYNEQFF. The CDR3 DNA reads TGTGCCAGCAGTCGGGGGGCTGCTAACTCCTACAATGAGCAGTTCTTC.

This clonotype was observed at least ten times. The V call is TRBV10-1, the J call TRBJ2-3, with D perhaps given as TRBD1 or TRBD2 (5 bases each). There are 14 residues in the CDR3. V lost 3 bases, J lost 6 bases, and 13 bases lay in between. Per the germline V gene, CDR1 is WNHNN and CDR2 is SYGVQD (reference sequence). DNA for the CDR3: TGCGCCAGCAGTGACCACGAGTGGGGGGATACGCAGTATTTT. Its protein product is CASSDHEWGDTQYF.

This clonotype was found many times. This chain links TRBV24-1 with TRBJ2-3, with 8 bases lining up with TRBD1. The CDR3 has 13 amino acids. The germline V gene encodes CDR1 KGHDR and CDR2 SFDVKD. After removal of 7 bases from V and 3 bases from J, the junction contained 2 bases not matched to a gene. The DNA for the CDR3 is TGTGCCACCAGGCAGGGGGCAACAGATACGCAGTATTTT. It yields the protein CATRQGATDTQYF.

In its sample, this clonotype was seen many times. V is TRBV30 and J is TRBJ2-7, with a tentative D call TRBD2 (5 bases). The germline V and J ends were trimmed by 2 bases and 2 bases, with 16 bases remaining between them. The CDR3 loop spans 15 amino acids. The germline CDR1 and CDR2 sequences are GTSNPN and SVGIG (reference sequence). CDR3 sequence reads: CAWSPPLAGAYEQYF. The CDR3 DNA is TGTGCCTGGAGTCCTCCCCTAGCTGGGGCCTACGAGCAGTACTTC.

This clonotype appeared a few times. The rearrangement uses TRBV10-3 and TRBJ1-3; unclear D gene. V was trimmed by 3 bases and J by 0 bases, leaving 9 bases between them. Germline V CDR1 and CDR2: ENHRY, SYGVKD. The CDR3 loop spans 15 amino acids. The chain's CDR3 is CAISENGGSGNTIYF. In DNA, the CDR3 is TGTGCCATCAGTGAAAACGGTGGCTCTGGAAACACCATATATTTT.

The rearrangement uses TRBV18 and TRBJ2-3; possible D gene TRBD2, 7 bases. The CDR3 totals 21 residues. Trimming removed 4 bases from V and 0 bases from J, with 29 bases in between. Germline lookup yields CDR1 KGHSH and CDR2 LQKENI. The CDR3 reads CASSLRVLRQEEGGSTDTQYF. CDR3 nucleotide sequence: TGTGCCAGCTCACTCCGGGTGTTGCGGCAAGAGGAGGGGGGGAGCACAGATACGCAGTATTTT.

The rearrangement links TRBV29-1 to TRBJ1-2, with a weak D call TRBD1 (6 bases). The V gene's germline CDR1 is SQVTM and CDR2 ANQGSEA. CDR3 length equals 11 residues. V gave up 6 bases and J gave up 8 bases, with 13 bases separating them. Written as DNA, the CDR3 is TGCAGCGTCTTAGGGGGTGGAGGCTACACCTTC. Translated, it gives CSVLGGGGYTF.

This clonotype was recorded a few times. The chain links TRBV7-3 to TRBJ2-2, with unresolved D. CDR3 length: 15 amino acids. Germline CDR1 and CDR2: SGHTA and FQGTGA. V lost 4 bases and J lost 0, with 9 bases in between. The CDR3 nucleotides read TGTGCCAGCAGCTCGACTCCTTCGAACACCGGGGAGCTGTTTTTT. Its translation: CASSSTPSNTGELFF. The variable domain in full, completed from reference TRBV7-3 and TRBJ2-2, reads GAGVSQTPSNKVTEKGKYVELRCDPISGHTALYWYRQSLGQGPEFLIYFQGTGAADDSGLPNDRFFAVRPEGSVSTLKIQRTERGDSAVYLCASSSTPSNTGELFFGEGSRLTVL.

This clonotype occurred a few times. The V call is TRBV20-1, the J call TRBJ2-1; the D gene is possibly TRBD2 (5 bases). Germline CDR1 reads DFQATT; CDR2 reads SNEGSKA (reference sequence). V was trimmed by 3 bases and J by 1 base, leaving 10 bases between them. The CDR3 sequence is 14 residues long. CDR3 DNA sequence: TGCAGTGCTAGGAGAGGGTCGTCCTACAATGAGCAGTTCTTC. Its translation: CSARRGSSYNEQFF.